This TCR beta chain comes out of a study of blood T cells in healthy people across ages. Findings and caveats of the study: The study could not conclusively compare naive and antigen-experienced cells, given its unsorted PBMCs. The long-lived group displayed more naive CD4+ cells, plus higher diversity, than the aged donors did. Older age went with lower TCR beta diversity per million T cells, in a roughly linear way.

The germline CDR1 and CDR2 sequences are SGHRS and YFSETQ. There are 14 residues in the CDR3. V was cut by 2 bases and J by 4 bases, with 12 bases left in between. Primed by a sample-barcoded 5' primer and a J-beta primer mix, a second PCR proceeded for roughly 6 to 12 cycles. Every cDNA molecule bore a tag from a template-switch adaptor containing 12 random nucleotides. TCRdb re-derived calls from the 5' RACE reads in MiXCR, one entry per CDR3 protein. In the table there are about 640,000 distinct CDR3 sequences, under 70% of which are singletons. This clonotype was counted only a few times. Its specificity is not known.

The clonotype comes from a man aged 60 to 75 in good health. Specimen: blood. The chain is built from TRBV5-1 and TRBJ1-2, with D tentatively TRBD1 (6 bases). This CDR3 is CASSFDGQLYGYTF. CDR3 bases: TGCGCCAGCAGCTTTGACGGACAGCTCTATGGCTACACCTTC.